A selection of T cell receptor beta chains follows, all from one sample in a study of blood T cell repertoires in COVID-19. The assay was immunoSEQ multiplex PCR, and TCRdb's table has in-frame clones only and misses some. The sample lists roughly 160,000 clones, 79% occurring once. The sample comprised PBMCs or T cells enriched from blood (not recorded which). These receptors were taken from a woman in her seventies in a cohort exposed to, infected with or recovered from COVID-19 (not recorded which). Both conserved end residues are part of each CDR3.

V: TRBV2; J: TRBJ1-6; CDR3: CASTGRMTNSPLHF
V: TRBV18; J: TRBJ2-7; CDR3: CASSSQNLGGAEQYF
V: TRBV13; J: TRBJ2-7; CDR3: CASSLMGHSYEQYF
V: TRBV28; J: TRBJ1-1; CDR3: CASSFSTGAMNTEAFF
V: TRBV9; J: TRBJ2-5; CDR3: CASSLSTDYQETQYF
V: TRBV29-1; J: TRBJ2-3; CDR3: CSVGDRGWGSTDTQYF
V: TRBV27; J: TRBJ2-7; CDR3: CASSTQGGEQYF
V: TRBV7-8; J: TRBJ2-2; CDR3: CASSFILGGGELFF
V: TRBV5-1; J: TRBJ2-7; CDR3: CASNEQGADEQYF
V: TRBV7-2; J: TRBJ2-2; CDR3: CASSYDSPNTGELFF
V: TRBV30; J: TRBJ1-6; CDR3: CAWSGPHLSLGGNSPLHF
V: TRBV30; J: TRBJ2-1; CDR3: CASQQGPNEQFF
V: TRBV28; J: TRBJ2-4; CDR3: CASSPTAIAKNIQYF
V: TRBV2; J: TRBJ1-3; CDR3: CASSVNRAGNTIYF
V: TRBV5-1; J: TRBJ2-1; CDR3: CASSLFTTQLYNEQFF
V: TRBV29-1; J: TRBJ2-1; CDR3: CSGRGRESSYNEQFF
V: TRBV10-3; J: TRBJ2-1; CDR3: CAITTGFYNEQFF
V: TRBV6-5; J: TRBJ2-5; CDR3: CASTVGLFQETQYF
V: TRBV5-4; J: TRBJ1-2; CDR3: CASSPGTGSSNGYTF
V: TRBV27; J: TRBJ2-1; CDR3: CASSFSRVSYNEQFF
V: TRBV5-8; J: TRBJ1-3; CDR3: CASSSGQPGNTIYF
V: TRBV2; J: TRBJ1-2; CDR3: CASVPGSTYGYTF
V: TRBV6-5; J: TRBJ1-5; CDR3: CASRPDAGGNQPQHF
V: TRBV28; J: TRBJ1-2; CDR3: CASSLGAGGRHGYTF
V: TRBV9; J: TRBJ1-5; CDR3: CASSVSGVRDGVYQPQHF
V: TRBV6-5; J: TRBJ1-1; CDR3: CASSQDGDTEAFF
V: TRBV28; J: TRBJ2-1; CDR3: CASSLIGSGRDNEQFF
V: TRBV27; J: TRBJ2-3; CDR3: CASKPLGLAGGLTDTQYF
V: TRBV5-6; J: TRBJ1-3; CDR3: CASSLTGSASGNTIYF
V: TRBV5-1; J: TRBJ2-7; CDR3: CASRNVNSDEQYF
V: TRBV27; J: TRBJ1-2; CDR3: CASSWVPAGGYGYTF
V: TRBV12-3/TRBV12-4; J: TRBJ2-7; CDR3: CASANRAEQYF
V: TRBV2; J: TRBJ2-3; CDR3: CASSGVSGGRDTQYF
V: TRBV4-1; J: TRBJ2-3; CDR3: CASSLAEQASTDTQYF
V: TRBV28; J: TRBJ2-7; CDR3: CASSDPGQSYEQYF
V: TRBV10-1; J: TRBJ2-2; CDR3: CASSEKRGRSNTGELFF
V: TRBV15; J: TRBJ1-1; CDR3: CATRSRGGTEAFF
V: TRBV24-1; J: TRBJ2-3; CDR3: CATSGLEGAAQYF
V: TRBV18; J: TRBJ2-1; CDR3: CASSPPSSGSNEQFF
V: TRBV4-1; J: TRBJ1-5; CDR3: CASSQVGTGVGQPQHF
V: TRBV24-1; J: TRBJ2-2; CDR3: CATSSPGLANTGELFF
V: TRBV5-6; J: TRBJ2-7; CDR3: CASSLEPGGTYEQYF